This T cell receptor beta chain is drawn from a study of OX40 agonist ivuxolimab in advanced cancers. Study as a whole: Mean age approximately 59 years, range about 20 to 85; nearly 85% male. Overall study results and limits: Near-lowest levels of clonal expansion characterized partial responders at 0.1-3.0 mg/kg. A proportion of nonresponders additionally exhibited low normalized T-cell clonal expansion.

Using immunoSEQ multiplex PCR, the repertoire was profiled, and TCRdb retains in-frame clones only, with some absent. This table has 36,000 or so clones, approximately 79% appearing once. On this clone itself: The antigen is undetermined.

Germline V gene lookup returns CDR1 MNHEY and CDR2 SVGAGI. V lost 5 bases and J 6 bases, leaving 6 bases between the germline ends. This CDR3 has 11 residues. Sampled blood was obtained at baseline, cycle 4 day 1, and cycle 7 day 1. The clonotype was recovered from an adult with an advanced solid tumor such as melanoma, head and neck, liver or kidney cancer. The chain carries TRBV6-5 and TRBJ2-3; D remains ambiguous. The material was CD4+ or CD8+ T cells sorted from blood, obtained in a trial of the OX40 agonist ivuxolimab. The CDR3 reads CASSPSDTQYF. The CDR3 bases are TGTGCCAGCAGTCCGTCCGATACGCAGTATTTT.